A single sample gave rise to the 32 T cell receptor beta chains below, sequenced in a study of T cell repertoires in cytomegalovirus infection. MiXCR, applied by TCRdb to the reads, yields one record per CDR3 protein. The data contain fewer than 1,000,000 distinct CDR3 sequences, roughly 30% of them singletons. These TCRs are of unknown antigen specificity. The sample in question was cultured CD8+ T cells from PBMCs, obtained from culture after CMV antigen stimulation. Receptors were obtained from a human donor in good health (CMV status not recorded). Some clones in this sample may be carry-over from other donors' samples.

The V gene is TRBV28, the J gene TRBJ1-5; D may be TRBD1 (6 bases). The CDR3 contains 17 residues. Germline loops: CDR1 MDHEN, CDR2 SYDVKM. The germline V and J ends were trimmed by 4 bases and 2 bases, with 18 bases remaining between them. This CDR3 is CASSYSTGAGGNQPQHF. CDR3 DNA sequence: TGTGCCAGCAGTTACTCGACAGGCGCCGGGGGCAATCAGCCCCAGCATTTT.

The V call is TRBV7-9, the J call TRBJ2-1, with 11 bases aligning to TRBD2. J lost 3 bases, V lost 6 bases, and 4 bases had no gene match. CDR3 length equals 15 residues. In germline, CDR1 is SEHNR, CDR2 FQNEAQ (reference sequence). For the CDR3, the DNA is TGTGCCAGCAGTTCTAGCGGGGGGTTCTACAATGAGCAGTTCTTC. Protein sequence: CASSSSGGFYNEQFF.

This chain connects TRBV6-1 to TRBJ2-3, with a possible D match to TRBD1 (6 bases). The germline V and J ends were trimmed by 6 bases and 0 bases, with 16 bases remaining between them. CDR1 is MNHNS, CDR2 SASEGT, per germline. The length of the CDR3 is 16 residues. The CDR3 nucleotides read TGTGCCAGCAGGGGACCTTGGGGGCAAAGCACAGATACGCAGTATTTT. Amino acid sequence: CASRGPWGQSTDTQYF.

To note about this clonotype: The junction departs from the called germline gene at one end, perhaps through a read error. CDR3 sequence reads: CVSTPSAGTEAFF. CDR3 sequence (DNA): TGTGTCAGCACCCCGAGCGCGGGGACTGAAGCTTTCTTT. J is TRBJ1-1 and V is TRBV7-6; D gene unclear. CDR1 and CDR2 (germline): SGHVS, FNYEAQ. The CDR3 extends over 13 amino acids.

V usage is TRBV3-1 and J usage is TRBJ2-1, with TRBD1 matching over 8 bases. J lost 10 bases, V lost 0 bases, and 11 bases had no gene match. This CDR3 is built from 16 residues. CDR1 LGHDT and CDR2 YNNKEL come from the germline V gene (reference sequence). CDR3 in amino acids: CASSQDRTGLIGEQFF. The DNA for the CDR3 is TGTGCCAGCAGCCAAGACCGGACAGGGTTAATCGGAGAGCAGTTCTTC.

This clonotype was seen many times. V usage is TRBV6-5 and J usage is TRBJ2-1; D is perhaps TRBD2 (5 bases). CDR1 and CDR2 from the germline V gene are MNHEY and SVGAGI. V was clipped by 0 bases and J by 5 bases, with 8 bases between them. The CDR3 sequence is 14 residues long. The CDR3 DNA reads TGTGCCAGCAGTTACTCGGCCGGGAACAATGAGCAGTTCTTC. Its translation is CASSYSAGNNEQFF.

This clonotype was counted only a few times. The V gene is TRBV12-3 or TRBV12-4, the J gene TRBJ2-1; perhaps TRBD1 as D (6 bases). Trimming removed 6 bases from V and 8 bases from J, with 14 bases in between. This CDR3 contains 13 residues. CDR3 sequence reads: CASSLHTGYEQFF. CDR3 nucleotides: TGTGCCAGCAGCCTTCACACAGGGTATGAGCAGTTCTTC.

Note on this clonotype: An end of the junction differs from the germline gene, which may be a read error. The chain uses TRBV7-8 and TRBJ2-3, with TRBD2 identical over 7 bases. The CDR3 totals 16 residues. Germline values: CDR1 SGHVS, CDR2 FQNEAQ. The CDR3 DNA is TGTGCCAGCGGCTTAGATCGAGCGGGGAGCACAGATACGCAGTATTTT. It is translated as CASGLDRAGSTDTQYF.

Points on this clonotype: One junction end disagrees with the germline gene, perhaps due to a read error. The chain combines TRBV4-1 with TRBJ2-4, with a possible D match to TRBD1 (5 bases). The CDR3 has 16 residues. Germline V CDR1 and CDR2: MGHRA, YSYEKL. The CDR3 region has the DNA TGTGCCAGCAGCCAAGGGGCATCCCTAGCCAAAAACATTCAGTACTTC. Protein: CASSQGASLAKNIQYF.

The genes are TRBV12-3 or TRBV12-4 and TRBJ1-6, with D unresolved. Trimming removed 5 bases from V and 2 bases from J, with 13 bases in between. The CDR3 is 16 amino acids. This CDR3 reads CASSTSELPYNSPLHF. In DNA form, the CDR3 reads TGTGCCAGCAGTACCAGCGAACTACCCTATAATTCACCCCTCCACTTT.

The rearrangement joins TRBV6-2 or TRBV6-3 to TRBJ2-3, with 16 nucleotides matching TRBD2. J lost 4 bases, V lost 2 bases, and 3 bases had no gene match. The CDR3 runs to 17 residues. The germline gives CDR1 MNHEY, CDR2 SVGEGT. CDR3 in DNA: TGTGCCAGCAGTTACACGGGACTAGCGGGGGGGCCAGATACGCAGTATTTT. Translation gives CASSYTGLAGGPDTQYF.

This clonotype was counted a few times. CDR3 nucleotide sequence: TGTGCCAGCAGCTTCGTCGGGACTCTCAATGAGCAGTTCTTC. Protein product: CASSFVGTLNEQFF. The chain combines TRBV11-1 with TRBJ2-1, with D perhaps TRBD2 (6 bases). Germline CDR1 SGHAT, CDR2 FQDESV (reference sequence). Trimming pared 3 bases from V and 6 bases from J, leaving 12 bases between. This CDR3 contains 14 residues.

The genes are TRBV15 and TRBJ2-7, with D possibly TRBD1 on 5 matching bases. The CDR3 length is 13 residues. V was shortened by 4 bases and J by 2 bases, with 9 bases between the two germline ends. Germline CDR1 reads LNHNV; CDR2 reads YYDKDF (reference sequence). Here the CDR3 reads CATSTGSAYEQYF. Written as DNA, the CDR3 is TGTGCCACCAGCACAGGGTCAGCCTACGAGCAGTACTTC.

Details on this clonotype: An end of the junction differs from the germline gene, which may be a read error. This chain links TRBV7-2 with TRBJ1-5; 7 nucleotides match TRBD1. CDR3 length equals 15 residues. Germline lookup yields CDR1 SGHTA and CDR2 FQGNSA. DNA of the CDR3: TGTGCCAGCAACTTAAACAGGGGTAGCAATCAGCCCCAGCATTTT. Translating gives CASNLNRGSNQPQHF.

The chain has TRBV4-3 and TRBJ1-4; 7 bases map to TRBD1. V shed 1 base, J shed 5 bases, and the junction held 7 bases outside the gene matches. The CDR3 runs to 16 residues. Germline V gives CDR1 LGHNA, CDR2 YSLEER. The CDR3 here is CASSQGIGQENEKLFF. The CDR3, as DNA: TGCGCCAGCAGCCAAGGAATTGGACAGGAAAATGAAAAACTGTTTTTT.

This clonotype appeared a few times. CDR3 residues: CASSSAGGEQYF. For the CDR3, the DNA is TGTGCCAGCAGCTCTGCGGGCGGGGAGCAGTACTTC. V gene TRBV12-3 or TRBV12-4 combines with J gene TRBJ2-7; TRBD2 might be the D (5 bases). V was clipped by 6 bases and J by 7 bases, with 13 bases between them. This CDR3 contains 12 residues.

Notes on this clonotype: At one of its ends the junction is not consistent with the germline gene, which may arise from a read error. The chain uses TRBV19 and TRBJ1-2, with 7 bases lining up with TRBD1. The CDR3 has 15 residues. The V gene's germline CDR1 is LNHDA and CDR2 SQIVND (reference sequence). CDR3 nucleotide sequence: TGTGCCAGTAGTATGCCGGACAGGACGGGATATGACTACACCTTC. This gives the protein CASSMPDRTGYDYTF.

The rearrangement links TRBV5-4 to TRBJ2-5, with 12 bases aligning to TRBD2. The CDR3 consists of 18 residues. V was pared by 0 bases and J by 2 bases, with 8 bases of the junction left unmatched. Germline-derived CDR1 and CDR2 are SGHNT and YYREEE (reference sequence). The CDR3 protein is CASSLAPGLAGLQETQYF. DNA of the CDR3: TGTGCCAGCAGCTTGGCCCCGGGACTAGCGGGTTTGCAAGAGACCCAGTACTTC.

About this clonotype: At one end, the junction sequence differs from germline, possibly due to a read error. The chain's CDR3 is CASSRLRSAKYIQYF. In DNA, the CDR3 is TGTGCCAGCAGCCGCCTCCGATCCGCCAAATACATTCAGTACTTC. The V gene is TRBV7-1, the J gene TRBJ2-4; no firm D call. TRBV7-1 belongs to the ORF category, with a function that is uncertain. This CDR3 contains 15 residues.

The genes are TRBV5-4 and TRBJ1-6; TRBD1 is a possible D gene (5 bases). The CDR3 covers 15 residues. Germline loops: CDR1 SGHNT, CDR2 YYREEE (reference sequence). Trimming took off 3 bases at V and 7 bases at J, with 14 bases between the two ends. The CDR3 DNA follows: TGTGCCAGCAGCTGGGGGAGCTCGAAAAATTCACCCCTCCACTTT. Protein sequence: CASSWGSSKNSPLHF.

The chain is built from TRBV5-4 and TRBJ2-7, with D possibly TRBD2 on 6 matching bases. The germline V gene has CDR1 SGHNT and CDR2 YYREEE (reference sequence). CDR3 length equals 16 residues. As DNA, the CDR3 is TGTGCCGGCAGCCGTTACCGGGACTCCAGAGGGGACGAGCAGTACGTC. Translated, it gives CAGSRYRDSRGDEQYV.

This clonotype was observed a handful of times. The J gene is TRBJ2-1, the V gene TRBV27; 10 nucleotides match TRBD2. Looked up from germline, CDR1 is MNHEY and CDR2 is SMNVEV (reference sequence). The V gene end was trimmed by 2 bases and the J gene end by 11 bases; junction bases not matched to a gene: 9. This CDR3 has 15 amino acids. The CDR3: CASSLMASGGPKQFF. The CDR3 DNA is TGTGCCAGCAGTTTAATGGCTAGCGGGGGTCCAAAGCAGTTCTTC.

The J gene is TRBJ2-4, the V gene TRBV7-2; D remains ambiguous. The CDR3 loop spans 12 amino acids. V was clipped by 5 bases and J by 9 bases, with 11 bases between them. Germline values: CDR1 SGHTA, CDR2 FQGNSA. The CDR3 loop is CASSLRVGIQYF. CDR3 nucleotide sequence: TGTGCCAGCAGCCTTCGGGTGGGCATTCAGTACTTC.

The chain carries TRBV5-3 and TRBJ2-3; D tentatively fits TRBD1 or TRBD2 (6 bases each). TRBV5-3 is an open reading frame, and its role is uncertain. Trimming took 8 bases from V and 6 from J, leaving 19 bases between them. The CDR3 spans 14 residues. The CDR3 DNA reads TGTGCCAGCTCAGGAGGGGGGCCAAGTGATACGCAGTATTTT. Protein product: CASSGGGPSDTQYF.

Many counts were recorded for this clonotype. The J gene is TRBJ2-2, the V gene TRBV20-1; TRBD2 matches 11 bases. CDR1 and CDR2 from the germline V gene are DFQATT and SNEGSKA (reference sequence). V trimming: 5 bases; J trimming: 5 bases; junction bases outside the gene matches: 25. CDR3 length equals 21 residues. The CDR3 DNA sequence: TGCAGTGCTGATATCCTACGGGGGAGCTCTAGCGGGGGGAGAAGGACCGGGGAGCTGTTTTTT. Its translation is CSADILRGSSSGGRRTGELFF.

This chain connects TRBV19 to TRBJ2-1; D is perhaps TRBD2 (5 bases). CDR3 size: 12 residues. The germline V and J ends were trimmed by 4 bases and 6 bases, with 7 bases remaining between them. The germline CDR1 and CDR2 sequences are LNHDA and SQIVND (reference sequence). This chain's CDR3 is CASSKGSNEQFF. In DNA form, the CDR3 reads TGTGCCAGTAGTAAAGGGAGCAATGAGCAGTTCTTC.

There are many counts of this clonotype. CDR3 DNA: TGCGCCAGCAGCCAAGATAGAGGAGGGATCCTCCAAGAGACCCAGTACTTC. It specifies CASSQDRGGILQETQYF. This sequence joins TRBV4-1 and TRBJ2-5, with D perhaps TRBD2 (6 bases). CDR3 size: 17 residues. Germline values: CDR1 MGHRA, CDR2 YSYEKL. Trimming stripped 0 bases from V and 1 base from J, with 15 bases between.

Only a few counts were recorded for this clonotype. The V and J genes are TRBV6-2 or TRBV6-3 and TRBJ2-5; D might be TRBD2 (6 bases). This CDR3 has 14 residues. In germline, CDR1 is MNHEY, CDR2 SVGEGT. Trimming cost V 5 bases and J 4 bases, with 14 bases left between them. Here the CDR3 reads CASSTPGLGETQYF. The CDR3 nucleotides read TGTGCCAGCAGTACCCCGGGACTTGGAGAGACCCAGTACTTC.

This chain joins TRBV15 and TRBJ2-5, with no clear D. This CDR3 has 12 residues. V dropped 0 bases and J dropped 5 bases, with 4 bases sitting between them. The germline V gene encodes CDR1 LNHNV and CDR2 YYDKDF (reference sequence). CDR3 sequence reads: CATSRERETQYF. DNA of the CDR3: TGTGCCACCAGCAGAGAACGGGAGACCCAGTACTTC.

This chain joins TRBV19 and TRBJ1-4, with D possibly matching TRBD1 (6 bases). This CDR3 has 15 amino acids. Germline CDR1 and CDR2: LNHDA and SQIVND (reference sequence). V lost 7 bases, J lost 4 bases, and 16 bases lay in between. The CDR3 is CASTLGGAGNEKLFF. The CDR3 coding sequence is TGTGCCAGTACCCTGGGGGGGGCCGGTAATGAAAAACTGTTTTTT.

This sequence joins TRBV13 and TRBJ1-4; 11 bases line up with TRBD1. After removal of 8 bases from V and 6 bases from J, the junction contained 2 bases not matched to a gene. The CDR3 runs 13 residues. CDR1 and CDR2 (germline): PRHDT, FYEKMQ (reference sequence). The CDR3 sequence is CASGQGADEKLFF. The CDR3 coding sequence is TGTGCCAGCGGACAGGGGGCGGATGAAAAACTGTTTTTT.

This rearrangement joins TRBV2 to TRBJ2-3; the D gene is possibly TRBD1 (5 bases). The CDR3 covers 15 residues. V was pared by 6 bases and J by 1 base, with 14 bases between. Germline V gene data show CDR1 as SNHLY and CDR2 as FYNNEI. This chain's CDR3 is CASRPPTVGTDTQYF. The DNA of the CDR3 is TGTGCCAGCAGGCCTCCGACAGTTGGCACAGATACGCAGTATTTT. The whole variable domain, filled in from reference TRBV2 and TRBJ2-3, reads EPEVTQTPSHQVTQMGQEVILRCVPISNHLYFYWYRQILGQKVEFLVSFYNNEISEKSEIFDDQFSVERPDGSNFTLKIRSTKLEDSAMYFCASRPPTVGTDTQYFGPGTRLTVL.